This T cell receptor beta chain emerged from a study of beta chain features in type 1 diabetes. Study-level information: Age, gender, cell numbers and subset yield matched between patients and controls. Across the samples, more than 85 million sorted cells were examined in total. Findings and caveats of the study: Patients with type 1 diabetes showed fewer VDJ junction insertions and more deletions. Any role of HLA type in TCRB rearrangement remained unresolved here.

On this clone: Its target is unknown.

The isolated RNA, all of it, was reverse transcribed, so expressed TCRB transcripts were what got sequenced. The assay was immunoSEQ multiplex PCR, and TCRdb's table has in-frame clones only and misses some. Of under 450,000 clones listed, about 15% are singletons. The CDR3 extends over 17 amino acids. V was clipped by 5 bases and J by 1 base; unmatched bases: 10. Germline V CDR1 and CDR2: LNHNV, YYDKDF (reference sequence). The chain combines TRBV15 with TRBJ2-1; 8 positions agree with TRBD2. The sequence derives from a woman in her late teens or twenties in good health. Sequenced input: naive CD4+ T cells from blood. The CDR3 loop is CATSPQVLAGSYNEQFF. In nucleotides, the CDR3 is TGTGCCACCAGCCCCCAAGTTTTAGCGGGGTCCTACAATGAGCAGTTCTTC.